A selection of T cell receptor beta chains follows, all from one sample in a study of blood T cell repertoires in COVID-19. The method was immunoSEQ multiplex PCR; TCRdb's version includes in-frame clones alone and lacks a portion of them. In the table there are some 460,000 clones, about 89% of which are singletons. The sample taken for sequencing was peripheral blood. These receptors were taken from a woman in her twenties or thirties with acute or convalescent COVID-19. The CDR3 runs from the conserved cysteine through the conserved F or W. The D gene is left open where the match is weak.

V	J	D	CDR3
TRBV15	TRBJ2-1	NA	CATSRVFYNEQFF
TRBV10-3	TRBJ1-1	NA	CATWDNEAFF
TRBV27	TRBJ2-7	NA	CASSLWGVGSHEQYF
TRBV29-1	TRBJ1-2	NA	CSVSPRANYGYTF
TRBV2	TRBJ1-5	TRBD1	CASSTPIRGVGNQPQHF
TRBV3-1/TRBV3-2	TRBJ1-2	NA	CASSVGGSGYGYTF
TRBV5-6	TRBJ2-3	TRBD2	CASSRKATSGGRDTQYF
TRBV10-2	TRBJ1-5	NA	CASSVGGTNQPQHF
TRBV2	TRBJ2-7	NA	CASSGRGNEQYF
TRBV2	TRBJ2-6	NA	CASRGSQGFGANVLTF
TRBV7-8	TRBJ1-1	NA	CASSLAPQLNTEAFF
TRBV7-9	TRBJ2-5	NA	CASSLTGSQETQYF
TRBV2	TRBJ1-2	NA	CASSERRRLNYGYTF
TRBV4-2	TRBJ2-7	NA	CASSQGSRSYEQYF
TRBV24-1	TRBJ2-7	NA	CAVNSGFGEQYF
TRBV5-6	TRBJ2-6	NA	CASSFNSGANVLTF
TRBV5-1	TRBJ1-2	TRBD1	CASSLASGRGSLNYGYTF
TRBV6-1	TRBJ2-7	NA	CASSEQGTYSYEQYF
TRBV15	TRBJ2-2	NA	CATSRDRYFLNTGELFF
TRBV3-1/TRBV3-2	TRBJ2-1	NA	CASSPLGGDSQFF
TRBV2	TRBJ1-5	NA	CASSRQGSDQPQHF
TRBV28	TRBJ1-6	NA	CASSSPGGGLGYNSPLHF
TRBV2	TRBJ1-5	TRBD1	CASRPDRGNQPQHF
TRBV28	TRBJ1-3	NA	CASSFPGAYSGNTIYF
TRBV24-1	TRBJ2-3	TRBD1	CATSDLVGGGYTQYF
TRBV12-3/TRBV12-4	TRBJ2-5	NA	CASSLRETQYF
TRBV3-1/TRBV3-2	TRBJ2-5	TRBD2	CASSERGGSETQYF
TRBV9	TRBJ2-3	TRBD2	CASSVGPGGGPSATQYF
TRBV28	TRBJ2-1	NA	CASSLVRAYNEQFF
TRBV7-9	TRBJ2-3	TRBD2	CASGTLAGIIDTQYF
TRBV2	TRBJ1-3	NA	CASRGDGGNTIYF
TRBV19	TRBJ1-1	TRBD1	CASSILSQGARGEAFF
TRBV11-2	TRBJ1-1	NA	CASSFLYGAFF
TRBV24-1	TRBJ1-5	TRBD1	CATSDLKWGQGRVDSSVNQPQHF
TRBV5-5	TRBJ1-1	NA	CASSFQGMNTEAFF
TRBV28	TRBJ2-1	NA	CASSPGVGGGVLEQFF
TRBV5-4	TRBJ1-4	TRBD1	CASSPWTGGGTNEKLFF
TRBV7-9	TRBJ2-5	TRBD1	CASSSPPAAQGARETQYF
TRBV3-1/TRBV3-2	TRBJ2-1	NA	CASTQGSGYDEQFF
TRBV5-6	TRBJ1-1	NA	CASSTKGAENTEAFF
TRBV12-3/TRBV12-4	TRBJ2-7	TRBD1	CASSPGTDYEQYF
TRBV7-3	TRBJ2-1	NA	CASSLTDGDEQFF